A selection of T cell receptor beta chains follows, all from one sample in a study of cytomegalovirus exposure and HLA in healthy donors. Generated by immunoSEQ multiplex PCR, the TCRdb table keeps only in-frame clones and is missing some. This sample carries approximately 210,000 clones, roughly 80% of them seen once, and the ten largest clones take 2% to 2.5%. Sequencing was done on a sample of PBMCs. The receptors stem from a young woman in good health and CMV-seropositive. The CDR3 runs from the conserved cysteine through the conserved F or W. D genes are given only for firm matches. The size of a clone is reported for some rows only, either as once, few or many, or as a class for expanded clones.

abundance: NA
j_gene: TRBJ2-3
d_gene: TRBD2
len: 16
v_gene: TRBV7-2
CDR3nt: TGTGCCAGCAGCACCCGGGCTAGCGGGGGTACAGATACGCAGTATTTT
CDR3aa: CASSTRASGGTDTQYF

abundance: NA
j_gene: TRBJ2-5
d_gene: TRBD1
len: 18
v_gene: TRBV15
CDR3nt: TGTGCCACCAGCAGAGCCCTCCCACCGGACAGGAGGCGAGAGACCCAGTACTTC
CDR3aa: CATSRALPPDRRRETQYF

abundance: NA
j_gene: TRBJ2-2
d_gene: TRBD2
len: 17
v_gene: TRBV11-2
CDR3nt: TGTGCCAGCAGCTCCCGACTAGCGGGAGGCGCGGGCGGGGAGCTGTTTTTT
CDR3aa: CASSSRLAGGAGGELFF

abundance: NA
j_gene: TRBJ2-5
d_gene: NA
len: 14
v_gene: TRBV28
CDR3nt: TGTGCCAGCAGTTCAAGGACATTACAAGAGACCCAGTACTTC
CDR3aa: CASSSRTLQETQYF

abundance: few
j_gene: TRBJ2-2
d_gene: TRBD2
len: 16
v_gene: TRBV6-4
CDR3nt: TGTGCCAGCAGTGAGACTAGCGGGATGAACACCGGGGAGCTGTTTTTT
CDR3aa: CASSETSGMNTGELFF

abundance: NA
j_gene: TRBJ2-1
d_gene: TRBD2
len: 18
v_gene: TRBV11-3
CDR3nt: TGTGCCAGCAGCCGGGGACTAGCGGGAGGAAAGTCCTACAATGAGCAGTTCTTC
CDR3aa: CASSRGLAGGKSYNEQFF

abundance: NA
j_gene: TRBJ1-2
d_gene: NA
len: 14
v_gene: TRBV6-1
CDR3nt: TGTGCCCTTCGAGGAGCAGGGGATTGGTATGGCTACACCTTC
CDR3aa: CALRGAGDWYGYTF

abundance: NA
j_gene: TRBJ2-3
d_gene: NA
len: 12
v_gene: TRBV30
CDR3nt: TGTGCCTTCGGTGGACTCCCAGATACGCAGTATTTT
CDR3aa: CAFGGLPDTQYF

abundance: NA
j_gene: TRBJ2-5
d_gene: TRBD2
len: 15
v_gene: TRBV27
CDR3nt: TGTGCCAGCAGTTTGGTCCGACTAGCGGGAACGCCCCAGTACTTC
CDR3aa: CASSLVRLAGTPQYF

abundance: NA
j_gene: TRBJ2-7
d_gene: TRBD2
len: 16
v_gene: TRBV7-2
CDR3nt: TGTGCCAGCAGCGCCGGGACTAGCGGGTTCCCCTACGAGCAGTACTTC
CDR3aa: CASSAGTSGFPYEQYF

abundance: NA
j_gene: TRBJ2-7
d_gene: NA
len: 15
v_gene: TRBV7-2
CDR3nt: TGTGCCAGCAGCTTAGAGCGGTTAGCGGCCTACGAGCAGTACTTC
CDR3aa: CASSLERLAAYEQYF

abundance: NA
j_gene: TRBJ2-3
d_gene: TRBD1
len: 13
v_gene: TRBV30
CDR3nt: TGTGCCTGGAGTCTGACAGGGTCAGATACGCAGTATTTT
CDR3aa: CAWSLTGSDTQYF

abundance: NA
j_gene: TRBJ2-2
d_gene: NA
len: 15
v_gene: TRBV4-1
CDR3nt: TGCGCCAGCAGCCAAGACGGGCGGGAAACCGGGGAGCTGTTTTTT
CDR3aa: CASSQDGRETGELFF